The 31 T cell receptor beta chains listed next were all sequenced from one sample in a study of identical twins. One entry per CDR3 protein, called by TCRdb with MiXCR from the 5' RACE reads. Among 200,000 to 250,000 distinct CDR3 sequences listed, 6% to 7% were seen once. These same records also appear under a second study, on T cells expressing NK-cell markers.

The specimen sequenced was CD8+ T cells sorted from blood. These receptor sequences come from a woman between 18 and 29 years old in good health.

This clonotype was seen repeatedly, ten times or more. This chain uses TRBV3-1 with TRBJ2-7; the match to TRBD2 covers 14 bases. This CDR3 has 14 amino acids. Germline V gene sequence: CDR1 LGHDT, CDR2 YNNKEL (reference sequence). J lost 6 bases, V lost 7 bases, and 5 bases had no gene match. CDR3 in DNA: TGTGCCAGCAAGACTAGCGGGGGGGAACCCGAGCAGTACTTC. It yields the protein CASKTSGGEPEQYF.

The table lists this clonotype with a few counts. The chain links TRBV20-1 to TRBJ2-7; D might be TRBD1 (7 bases). Trimming shortened V by 5 bases and J by 7 bases, and 24 bases separated the two germline ends. The CDR3 runs 15 residues. CDR1 is DFQATT and CDR2 is SNEGSKA in the germline V gene (reference sequence). The CDR3 sequence is CSAQTVAEGAREQYF. The DNA for the CDR3 is TGCAGTGCTCAGACGGTAGCGGAGGGGGCTAGGGAGCAGTACTTC.

This clonotype was detected ten times or more. V and J are TRBV9 and TRBJ2-1; the match to TRBD2 covers 8 bases. Germline CDR1 reads SGDLS; CDR2 reads YYNGEE. CDR3 size: 16 residues. Trimming took 0 bases from V and 6 from J; bases not matched to a gene: 8. CDR3 sequence: CASSVGGGLGVNEQFF. The CDR3 DNA reads as TGTGCCAGCAGCGTAGGGGGGGGACTAGGCGTCAATGAGCAGTTCTTC.

This clonotype came up many times. The J gene is TRBJ2-1, the V gene TRBV15, with unresolved D. Per the germline V gene, CDR1 is LNHNV and CDR2 is YYDKDF (reference sequence). V lost 0 bases to trimming and J lost 6 bases, with 12 bases between them. The CDR3 totals 15 residues. Here the CDR3 reads CATSRDRAASNEQFF. The DNA of the CDR3 is TGTGCCACCAGCAGAGATCGGGCGGCAAGCAATGAGCAGTTCTTC.

This clonotype was counted ten times or more. V and J are TRBV4-1 and TRBJ2-3; tentative D call: TRBD2 (5 bases). Trimming took 5 bases from V and 1 from J, leaving 16 bases between them. The germline CDR1 and CDR2 sequences are MGHRA and YSYEKL. The CDR3 length is 16 residues. CDR3: CASSLKEDLGTDTQYF. CDR3 bases: TGCGCCAGCAGCTTGAAGGAGGACTTAGGCACAGATACGCAGTATTTT.

The table lists this clonotype with a few counts. The chain's CDR3 is CASSWGQGASDTQYF. The CDR3 DNA is TGTGCCAGCAGTTGGGGCCAGGGGGCATCAGATACGCAGTATTTT. The V gene is TRBV6-5, the J gene TRBJ2-3, with 8 bases matching TRBD1. The V gene's germline CDR1 is MNHEY and CDR2 SVGAGI. The CDR3 totals 15 residues. V trimming: 4 bases; J trimming: 4 bases; junction bases outside the gene matches: 7.

This chain uses TRBV5-5 with TRBJ1-1; 7 positions match TRBD1. The V gene end was trimmed by 5 bases and the J gene end by 1 base; junction bases not matched to a gene: 2. Per germline, CDR1 SGHKS and CDR2 YYEKEE (reference sequence). This CDR3 has 13 residues. CDR3 nucleotides: TGTGCCAGCAGGCGGACAGGGAACACTGAAGCTTTCTTT. It encodes CASRRTGNTEAFF.

This clonotype was picked up many times. The CDR3 spells CASSAPSRWGDEQFF. The DNA of the CDR3 is TGTGCCAGCAGCGCCCCGAGTAGGTGGGGCGATGAGCAGTTCTTC. The genes are TRBV9 and TRBJ2-1; the D gene is possibly TRBD1 (5 bases). V dropped 3 bases and J dropped 8 bases, with 18 bases sitting between them. Germline V gene data show CDR1 as SGDLS and CDR2 as YYNGEE. The CDR3 is 15 residues long.

This clonotype has a handful of counts. V gene TRBV12-3 or TRBV12-4 combines with J gene TRBJ2-7; D uncertain. Trimming stripped 3 bases from V and 6 bases from J, with 12 bases between. The CDR3 has 13 amino acids. The CDR3 region is CASSFGPLVEQYF. The CDR3 bases are TGTGCCAGCAGTTTTGGACCGCTTGTCGAGCAGTACTTC.

This clonotype was picked up many times. The chain recombines TRBV2 with TRBJ2-7; the match to TRBD1 covers 7 bases. Germline V gives CDR1 SNHLY, CDR2 FYNNEI. Trimming cost V 11 bases and J 1 base; bases outside gene matches: 8. The CDR3 totals 13 residues. CDR3 coding DNA: TGTGCCGTACCGGACAGGCATTCCTACGAGCAGTACTTC. Its protein product is CAVPDRHSYEQYF. Together with reference TRBV2 and TRBJ2-7, the CDR3 gives the full variable domain: EPEVTQTPSHQVTQMGQEVILRCVPISNHLYFYWYRQILGQKVEFLVSFYNNEISEKSEIFDDQFSVERPDGSNFTLKIRSTKLEDSAMYFCAVPDRHSYEQYFGPGTRLTVT.

This sequence joins TRBV3-1 and TRBJ2-5; possibly TRBD2 for D (5 bases). The CDR3 has 17 amino acids. Germline loops: CDR1 LGHDT, CDR2 YNNKEL (reference sequence). V was clipped by 0 bases and J by 1 base, with 15 bases between them. The CDR3 loop reads CASSQEQDGGRQETQYF. CDR3 sequence (DNA): TGTGCCAGCAGCCAAGAACAAGATGGAGGACGCCAAGAGACCCAGTACTTC.

This clonotype was recorded a few times. This chain links TRBV27 with TRBJ2-7; D is uncertain. The CDR3 is 15 amino acids. The V end lost 0 bases, the J end lost 5 bases, and 14 bases lay between the germline ends. Germline loops: CDR1 MNHEY, CDR2 SMNVEV (reference sequence). The CDR3 here is CASSLSIGGIHEQYF. DNA of the CDR3: TGTGCCAGCAGTTTATCGATTGGTGGCATCCACGAGCAGTACTTC.

This clonotype showed up just a few times. This chain links TRBV28 with TRBJ1-2; D unclear. V was trimmed by 3 bases and J by 8 bases, leaving 16 bases between them. The CDR3 sequence is 14 residues long. Per germline, CDR1 MDHEN and CDR2 SYDVKM. CDR3 nucleotide sequence: TGTGCCAGCAGTTTGAGGACGCCCGTGGGAGGCTACACCTTC. The encoded protein is CASSLRTPVGGYTF.

This clonotype was seen at least ten times. The chain employs TRBV6-1 and TRBJ1-5; D unresolved. This CDR3 spans 13 amino acids. Deletions cut 6 bases from V and 5 bases from J, with 11 bases between. In germline, CDR1 is MNHNS, CDR2 SASEGT. As DNA, the CDR3 is TGTGCCAGCAGCTCCGACACCCATCAGCCCCAGCATTTT. Its translation is CASSSDTHQPQHF.

This clonotype has just a few counts. The gene calls are TRBV10-3 and TRBJ2-1; possibly TRBD2 for D (5 bases). V lost 2 bases, J lost 10 bases, and 15 bases lay in between. This CDR3 spans 14 amino acids. CDR1 and CDR2 (germline): ENHRY, SYGVKD. This chain's CDR3 is CAISEETRSLEQFF. For the CDR3, the DNA is TGTGCCATCAGTGAGGAAACTAGATCCCTAGAGCAGTTCTTC.

There are many counts of this clonotype. The germline gene is not matched at one end of the junction; a read error may be the cause. This chain joins TRBV29-1 and TRBJ1-2; no reliable D call. The length of the CDR3 is 11 residues. Germline V gives CDR1 SQVTM, CDR2 ANQGSEA. The CDR3 DNA follows: TGCAGCGTCGAAGGGAACTATGGCTACACCTTC. It yields the protein CSVEGNYGYTF.

The chain is built from TRBV4-3 and TRBJ2-7; possibly TRBD1 or TRBD2 for D (5 bases each). The germline V gene has CDR1 LGHNA and CDR2 YSLEER. Trimming stripped 4 bases from V and 2 bases from J, with 18 bases between. This CDR3 has 16 residues. The CDR3 DNA reads TGCGCCAGCAGCCCCCGAATCGGGGCATACACCTACGAGCAGTACTTC. This codes for CASSPRIGAYTYEQYF.

The chain combines TRBV19 with TRBJ2-2; D remains unclear. The CDR3 totals 11 residues. Germline V gives CDR1 LNHDA, CDR2 SQIVND (reference sequence). The V end was cut by 7 bases, the J end by 7 bases, with 7 bases between. In DNA, the CDR3 is TGTGCCAGTAACTTCGGCGGGGAGCTGTTTTTT. This codes for CASNFGGELFF.

The chain couples TRBV7-9 to TRBJ2-1, with D perhaps given as TRBD1 or TRBD2 (6 bases each). Per the germline V gene, CDR1 is SEHNR and CDR2 is FQNEAQ (reference sequence). The CDR3 length is 15 residues. Deletions cut 3 bases from V and 8 bases from J, with 17 bases between. CDR3 amino acids: CASSFFARGADEQFF. The CDR3 bases are TGTGCCAGCAGCTTTTTCGCTAGGGGGGCCGATGAGCAGTTCTTC.

A few counts support this clonotype. The chain couples TRBV6-2 or TRBV6-3 to TRBJ2-7; 12 bases agree with TRBD2. The CDR3 sequence is 16 residues long. V dropped 2 bases and J dropped 6; count of bases not matched to a gene: 8. Germline assignment: CDR1 MNHEY and CDR2 SVGEGT. CDR3 nucleotide sequence: TGTGCCAGCAGTTACCCCCCGACTAGCGGGAGTCTCGAGCAGTACTTC. Its protein product is CASSYPPTSGSLEQYF.

The chain uses TRBV9 and TRBJ2-3, with unresolved D. Trimming stripped 0 bases from V and 2 bases from J, with 10 bases between. CDR3 size: 15 residues. Germline assignment: CDR1 SGDLS and CDR2 YYNGEE. CDR3 DNA: TGTGCCAGCAGCGTAGAAGGCAGATACACAGATACGCAGTATTTT. Its protein is CASSVEGRYTDTQYF.

This clonotype has just a few counts. This chain uses TRBV5-1 with TRBJ2-7; 13 nucleotides match TRBD2. Germline assignment: CDR1 SGHRS and CDR2 YFSETQ. This CDR3 comprises 15 residues. Trimming at V came to 0 bases and at J to 7 bases, leaving 4 bases not matched to a gene. This CDR3 reads CASSLGTSGSFEQYF. In DNA, the CDR3 is TGCGCCAGCAGCTTGGGGACTAGCGGGAGCTTTGAGCAGTACTTC.

The table lists this clonotype with many counts. The chain has TRBV6-6 and TRBJ1-6; D gene unclear. The germline CDR1 and CDR2 sequences are MNHNY and SVGAGI (reference sequence). V shed 10 bases and J shed 8 bases, with 3 bases lying between them. This CDR3 region has 9 residues. The CDR3 loop is CATYSPLHF. The DNA for the CDR3 is TGTGCCACCTATTCACCCCTCCACTTT.

This chain uses TRBV9 with TRBJ2-7; 8 nucleotides align to TRBD2. The CDR3 covers 14 residues. Germline loops: CDR1 SGDLS, CDR2 YYNGEE. The V segment lost 4 bases and the J segment 5 bases; nucleotides outside the gene matches: 8. The CDR3 nucleotides are TGTGCCAGCAGCCCGAGCGGGAGTGCCAACGAGCAGTACTTC. Amino acids: CASSPSGSANEQYF. The full variable domain, completed using reference TRBV9 and TRBJ2-7, is DSGVTQTPKHLITATGQRVTLRCSPRSGDLSVYWYQQSLDQGLQFLIQYYNGEERAKGNILERFSAQQFPDLHSELNLSSLELGDSALYFCASSPSGSANEQYFGPGTRLTVT.

This clonotype has only a few counts. The genes are TRBV7-8 and TRBJ2-7; D gene uncertain. Germline V lookup: CDR1 SGHVS, CDR2 FQNEAQ. CDR3 size: 14 residues. With 0 bases removed from V and 3 bases from J, the gap between germline ends came to 9 bases. DNA for the CDR3: TGTGCCAGCAGCTTAGCAGGGTCGAACTACGAGCAGTACTTC. Its protein product is CASSLAGSNYEQYF.

The chain recombines TRBV27 with TRBJ2-7, with TRBD1 as a possible D gene (6 bases). The CDR3 has 15 amino acids. Germline V gives CDR1 MNHEY, CDR2 SMNVEV (reference sequence). V was clipped by 5 bases and J by 2 bases, with 16 bases between them. This CDR3 is CASSPGQLGTYEQYF. For the CDR3, the DNA is TGTGCCAGCAGTCCAGGACAGTTAGGGACCTACGAGCAGTACTTC.

The chain links TRBV12-3 or TRBV12-4 to TRBJ1-3; no reliable D call. The length of the CDR3 is 12 residues. V gave up 6 bases and J gave up 3 bases, with 6 bases separating them. CDR3 amino acids: CASRPVGNTIYF. The CDR3 DNA follows: TGTGCCAGCAGGCCCGTTGGAAACACCATATATTTT.

This clonotype appeared a few times. The gene calls are TRBV12-3 or TRBV12-4 and TRBJ2-1; 8 positions agree with TRBD2. The CDR3 extends over 14 amino acids. V shed 7 bases and J 8 bases; nucleotides not matched to a gene: 10. This CDR3 reads CASMEGLAGYEQFF. The DNA for the CDR3 is TGTGCCAGCATGGAGGGGCTAGCGGGCTATGAGCAGTTCTTC.

V and J are TRBV27 and TRBJ1-4; TRBD1 agrees at 8 bases. The ends lost 6 bases at V and 6 bases at J; junction bases unmatched: 6. Germline CDR1 and CDR2: MNHEY and SMNVEV (reference sequence). There are 14 residues in the CDR3. The CDR3 nucleotides read TGTGCCAGCAGCCGGACAGGGCCCTATGAAAAACTGTTTTTT. It is translated as CASSRTGPYEKLFF.

This clonotype was counted a few times. V is TRBV20-1 and J is TRBJ1-1, with TRBD1 as a possible D gene (5 bases). Germline CDR1 is DFQATT and CDR2 is SNEGSKA (reference sequence). This CDR3 is built from 16 residues. Trimming shortened V by 1 base and J by 3 bases, and 18 bases separated the two germline ends. The CDR3 DNA is TGCAGTGCTAGAGGGACTTCCAGGGCGGTGGACACTGAAGCTTTCTTT. Translated: CSARGTSRAVDTEAFF.

This clonotype has ten or more counts. The DNA for the CDR3 is TGTGCCATCAGTGGTACGACTAGCGGACCCTACGAGCAGTACTTC. It is translated as CAISGTTSGPYEQYF. The chain links TRBV10-3 to TRBJ2-7; 9 bases match TRBD2. The CDR3 contains 15 residues. The ends lost 4 bases at V and 2 bases at J; junction bases unmatched: 6. Germline V lookup: CDR1 ENHRY, CDR2 SYGVKD.